A selection of T cell receptor beta chains follows, all from one sample in a study of CD8+ T cells in alopecia areata. The data were produced by immunoSEQ multiplex PCR, yet TCRdb's version contains in-frame clones alone and is incomplete. The data hold approximately 42,000 clones, with 55% to 75% observed a single time. The sequencing used CD8+ T cells sorted from blood, collected at week 4, from a patient treated with tofacitinib. The receptors shown here come from a human donor with alopecia areata. Each CDR3 is given with its conserved first and last residue. D genes are given only for firm matches. Clone size is stated in some rows and not others, as once, few, many or a class when expanded.

TRBJ1-6	TRBV4-3	.	few	CASSQDTDNNSPLHF	TGCGCCAGCAGCCAAGACACGGACAATAATTCACCCCTCCACTTT
TRBJ1-1	TRBV30	.	.	CAWRRGFNTEAFF	TGTGCCTGGAGAAGGGGTTTTAACACTGAAGCTTTCTTT
TRBJ1-1	TRBV19	.	.	CASSMGMRGNTEAFF	TGTGCCAGTAGTATGGGGATGAGGGGGAACACTGAAGCTTTCTTT
TRBJ2-7	TRBV7-9	.	few	CASSHSGTYEQYF	TGTGCCAGCAGCCACAGTGGTACCTACGAGCAGTACTTC
TRBJ2-7	TRBV25-1	.	.	CASSPSRQKSSYEQYF	TGTGCCAGCAGTCCCAGCCGGCAGAAGTCCTCCTACGAGCAGTACTTC
TRBJ2-3	TRBV4-3	TRBD2	.	CASSQDLAGGTDTQYF	TGCGCCAGCAGCCAAGATCTAGCGGGGGGGACAGATACGCAGTATTTT
TRBJ1-2	TRBV4-3	.	.	CASSQDRNQPWPFGYTF	TGCGCCAGCAGCCAAGATCGAAACCAACCCTGGCCCTTTGGCTACACCTTC
TRBJ2-3	TRBV9	TRBD2	.	CASSGLAGGFTDTQYF	TGTGCCAGCAGCGGTTTGGCGGGGGGGTTCACAGATACGCAGTATTTT
TRBJ1-1	TRBV5-6	TRBD1	.	CASTTGTGVTEAFF	TGTGCCAGCACTACCGGGACAGGGGTCACTGAAGCTTTCTTT
TRBJ2-3	TRBV27	.	.	CASSKNTITDTQYF	TGTGCCAGCAGCAAAAACACGATCACAGATACGCAGTATTTT
TRBJ2-6	TRBV4-1	.	.	CASQQRSGANVLTF	TGCGCCAGCCAACAGCGCTCTGGGGCCAACGTCCTGACTTTC
TRBJ2-7	TRBV27	.	.	CASSPYYGKGAGPYEQYF	TGTGCCAGCAGTCCCTACTACGGGAAAGGGGCAGGTCCCTACGAGCAGTACTTC
TRBJ2-6	TRBV2	.	.	CARGSGPTNSGANVLTF	TGTGCCAGAGGGAGCGGACCCACCAACTCTGGGGCCAACGTCCTGACTTTC
TRBJ1-1	TRBV5-1	.	.	CASSWGNGEYTEAFF	TGCGCCAGCAGCTGGGGTAATGGAGAGTACACTGAAGCTTTCTTT
TRBJ2-7	TRBV29-1	.	.	CSVEENYEQYF	TGCAGCGTTGAAGAGAACTACGAGCAGTACTTC
TRBJ2-1	TRBV7-2	TRBD1	.	CASSIGTVTNEQFF	TGTGCCAGCAGCATAGGGACAGTTACTAATGAGCAGTTCTTC
TRBJ1-2	TRBV29-1	.	once	CSVARNYGYTF	TGCAGCGTTGCCCGAAACTATGGCTACACCTTC
TRBJ2-3	TRBV29-1	TRBD2	few	CSVYLAGTDTQYF	TGCAGCGTTTACCTAGCGGGCACAGATACGCAGTATTTT
TRBJ2-7	TRBV4-3	.	few	CASSQDRPYEQYF	TGCGCCAGCAGCCAAGATCGACCCTACGAGCAGTACTTC
TRBJ2-1	TRBV4-3	.	.	CASSQDLVRGGNEQFF	TGCGCCAGCAGCCAAGATCTAGTCAGGGGGGGGAATGAGCAGTTCTTC
TRBJ1-5	TRBV30	.	.	CAWSGTANQPQHF	TGTGCCTGGAGTGGGACAGCGAATCAGCCCCAGCATTTT
TRBJ2-3	TRBV4-3	TRBD2	.	CASSQESRGGTDTQYF	TGCGCCAGCAGCCAAGAATCTCGGGGGGGGACAGATACGCAGTATTTT
TRBJ1-2	TRBV29-1	TRBD1	.	CSVATGTGIYGYTF	TGCAGCGTGGCAACCGGGACAGGGATCTATGGCTACACCTTC
TRBJ1-5	TRBV27	.	.	CASADRNNQPQHF	TGTGCCAGCGCCGACAGGAACAATCAGCCCCAGCATTTT
TRBJ2-7	TRBV7-2	.	few	CASSIKGGRYEQYF	TGTGCCAGTAGTATAAAGGGGGGCCGCTACGAGCAGTACTTC
TRBJ2-1	TRBV29-1	.	.	CSVGYQGISYNEQFF	TGCAGCGTTGGGTACCAGGGTATATCCTACAATGAGCAGTTCTTC
TRBJ1-2	TRBV6-5	.	.	CASRSDLMMGHGYTF	TGTGCCAGCAGGTCAGACCTGATGATGGGCCATGGCTACACCTTC
TRBJ2-4	TRBV4-3	.	.	CASSQDLGAKNIQYF	TGCGCCAGCAGCCAAGACCTCGGAGCCAAAAACATTCAGTACTTC
TRBJ1-5	TRBV4-3	.	.	CASSQDRGQPQHF	TGCGCCAGCAGCCAAGATAGAGGTCAGCCCCAGCATTTT
TRBJ1-5	TRBV30	TRBD1	once	CAWSTGQGLEPQHF	TGTGCCTGGAGTACGGGACAGGGGTTGGAGCCCCAGCATTTT
TRBJ2-6	TRBV30	.	few	CASAPRYRSGANVLTF	TGTGCCTCCGCCCCCCGATACCGCTCTGGGGCCAACGTCCTGACTTTC
TRBJ2-5	TRBV9	TRBD1	few	CASSTGGMVRETQYF	TGTGCCAGCTCCACAGGGGGCATGGTTAGAGAGACCCAGTACTTC
TRBJ2-1	TRBV7-6	TRBD2	.	CASSLPPRLAGGNEQFF	TGTGCCAGCAGCTTACCCCCCCGACTAGCGGGTGGGAATGAGCAGTTCTTC
TRBJ2-3	TRBV30	.	.	CAWSSRGDTQYF	TGTGCCTGGAGTTCCCGGGGGGATACGCAGTATTTT
TRBJ1-2	TRBV29-1	.	.	CSVEVGSRANYGYTF	TGCAGCGTTGAAGTCGGTAGCAGGGCGAACTATGGCTACACCTTC
TRBJ2-6	TRBV29-1	TRBD1	few	CSVVKGQGESGANVLTF	TGCAGCGTAGTCAAAGGACAGGGGGAAAGTGGGGCCAACGTCCTGACTTTC
TRBJ2-6	TRBV7-3	.	few	CASSRRGTGANVLTF	TGTGCCAGCAGCCGTCGGGGTACTGGGGCCAACGTCCTGACTTTC
TRBJ2-1	TRBV5-1	TRBD1	.	CASRDRAYNEQFF	TGCGCCAGCAGGGACAGGGCTTACAATGAGCAGTTCTTC
TRBJ2-7	TRBV5-1	.	.	CASSFEGLEDEQYF	TGCGCCAGCAGCTTCGAGGGATTAGAAGACGAGCAGTACTTC
TRBJ2-5	TRBV29-1	.	.	CSVDYPEETQYF	TGCAGCGTTGATTACCCAGAAGAGACCCAGTACTTC
TRBJ1-3	TRBV4-3	.	few	CASSQDQVQTSGNTIYF	TGCGCCAGCAGCCAAGATCAGGTTCAAACCTCTGGAAACACCATATATTTT
TRBJ2-7	TRBV29-1	.	few	CSVVAADRQYEQYF	TGCAGCGTTGTGGCCGCCGACCGCCAATACGAGCAGTACTTC
TRBJ2-7	TRBV29-1	TRBD1	.	CSVERDRGGYEQYF	TGCAGCGTTGAAAGGGACAGGGGGGGCTACGAGCAGTACTTC
TRBJ2-3	TRBV29-1	TRBD1	.	CSVTGTDTQYF	TGCAGCGTGACAGGGACAGATACGCAGTATTTT
TRBJ1-2	TRBV29-1	TRBD1	few	CSAYTGGAGGYTF	TGCAGCGCCTACACAGGGGGCGCCGGTGGCTACACCTTC
TRBJ1-5	TRBV30	.	.	CAWSIQGSGSQHF	TGTGCCTGGAGCATCCAGGGGTCTGGGTCCCAGCATTTT
TRBJ2-5	TRBV29-1	.	few	CSVPGPSERETQYF	TGCAGCGTTCCGGGCCCATCGGAGCGGGAGACCCAGTACTTC
TRBJ2-7	TRBV30	.	.	CACYSPAHYEQYF	TGTGCCTGCTACAGCCCCGCACACTACGAGCAGTACTTC
TRBJ1-1	TRBV7-2	.	.	CASSLPHSGVTEAFF	TGTGCCAGCAGCTTACCTCACTCGGGGGTGACTGAAGCTTTCTTT
TRBJ1-2	TRBV29-1	TRBD1	.	CSAQGTGYGYTF	TGCAGCGCTCAAGGGACAGGCTATGGCTACACCTTC
TRBJ2-1	TRBV19	.	.	CASSMGGNEQFF	TGTGCCAGTAGTATGGGAGGCAATGAGCAGTTCTTC
TRBJ2-1	TRBV2	.	.	CASTSRDLPYNEQFF	TGTGCCAGCACTAGCCGGGACCTCCCCTACAATGAGCAGTTCTTC
TRBJ2-2	TRBV29-1	TRBD2	few	CSVYLAGGRTGELFF	TGCAGCGTTTATTTAGCGGGGGGACGAACCGGGGAGCTGTTTTTT
TRBJ2-5	TRBV7-9	TRBD1	few	CASDTQGARETQYF	TGTGCCAGCGACACACAGGGGGCTCGGGAGACCCAGTACTTC
TRBJ2-1	TRBV6-4	TRBD2	many	CASSEGTSGNEQFF	TGTGCCAGCAGTGAGGGGACTAGCGGGAATGAGCAGTTCTTC